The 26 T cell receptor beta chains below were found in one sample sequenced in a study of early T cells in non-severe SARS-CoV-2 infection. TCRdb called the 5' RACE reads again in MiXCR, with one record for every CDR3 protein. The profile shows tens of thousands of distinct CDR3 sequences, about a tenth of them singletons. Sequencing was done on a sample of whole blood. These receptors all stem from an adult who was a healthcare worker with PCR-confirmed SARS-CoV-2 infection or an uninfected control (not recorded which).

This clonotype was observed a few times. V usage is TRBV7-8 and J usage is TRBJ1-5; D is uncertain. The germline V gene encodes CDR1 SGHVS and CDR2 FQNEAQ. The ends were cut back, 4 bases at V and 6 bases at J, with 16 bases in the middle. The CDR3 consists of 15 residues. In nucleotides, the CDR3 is TGTGCCAGCAGCTGGGCCCACGAACTAGGTCAGCCCCAGCATTTT. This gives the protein CASSWAHELGQPQHF.

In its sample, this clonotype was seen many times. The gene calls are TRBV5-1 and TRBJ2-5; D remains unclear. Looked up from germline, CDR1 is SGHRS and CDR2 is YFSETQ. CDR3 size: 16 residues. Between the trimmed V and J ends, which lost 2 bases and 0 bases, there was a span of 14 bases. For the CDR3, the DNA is TGCGCCAGCAGCTTTGGCCAGCTTGAGTACCAAGAGACCCAGTACTTC. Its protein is CASSFGQLEYQETQYF.

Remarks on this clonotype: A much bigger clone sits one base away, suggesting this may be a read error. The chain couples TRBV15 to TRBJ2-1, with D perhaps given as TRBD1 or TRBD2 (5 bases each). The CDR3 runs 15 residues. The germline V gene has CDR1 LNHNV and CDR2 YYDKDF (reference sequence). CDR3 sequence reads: CATGRERGPGNEQFF. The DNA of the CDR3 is TGTGCCACCGGCAGAGAGAGGGGCCCTGGCAATGAGCAGTTCTTC.

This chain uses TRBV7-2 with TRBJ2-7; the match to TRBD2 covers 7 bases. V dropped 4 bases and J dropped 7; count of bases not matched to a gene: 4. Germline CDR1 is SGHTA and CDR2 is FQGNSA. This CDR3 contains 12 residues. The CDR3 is CASSSLAEEQYF. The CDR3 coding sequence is TGTGCCAGCAGCTCTCTAGCGGAAGAGCAGTACTTC.

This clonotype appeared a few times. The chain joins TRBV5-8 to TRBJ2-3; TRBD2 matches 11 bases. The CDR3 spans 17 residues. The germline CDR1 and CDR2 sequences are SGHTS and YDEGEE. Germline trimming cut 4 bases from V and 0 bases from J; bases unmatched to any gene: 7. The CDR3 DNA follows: TGTGCCAGCAGCCCGGGGACTAGCGGAATTAGCACAGATACGCAGTATTTT. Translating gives CASSPGTSGISTDTQYF.

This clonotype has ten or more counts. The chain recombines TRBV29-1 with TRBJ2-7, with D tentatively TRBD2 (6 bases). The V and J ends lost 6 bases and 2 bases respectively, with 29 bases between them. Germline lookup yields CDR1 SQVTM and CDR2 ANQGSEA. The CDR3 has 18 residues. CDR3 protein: CSVAGGEVRSTGTYEQYF. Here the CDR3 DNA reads TGCAGCGTCGCCGGTGGGGAGGTCCGGTCGACGGGAACCTACGAGCAGTACTTC.

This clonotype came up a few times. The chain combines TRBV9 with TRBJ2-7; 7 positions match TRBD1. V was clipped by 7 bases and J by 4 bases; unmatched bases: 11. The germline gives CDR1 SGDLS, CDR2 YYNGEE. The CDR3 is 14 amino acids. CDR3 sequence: CASGTGTVLYEQYF. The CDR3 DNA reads TGTGCCAGCGGAACCGGGACAGTTTTGTACGAGCAGTACTTC.

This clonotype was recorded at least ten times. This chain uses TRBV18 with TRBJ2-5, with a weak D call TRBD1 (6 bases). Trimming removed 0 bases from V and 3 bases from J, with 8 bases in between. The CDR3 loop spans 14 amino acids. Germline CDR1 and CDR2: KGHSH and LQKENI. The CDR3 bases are TGTGCCAGCTCACCACCGCCAGGGGAAGAGACCCAGTACTTC. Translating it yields CASSPPPGEETQYF.

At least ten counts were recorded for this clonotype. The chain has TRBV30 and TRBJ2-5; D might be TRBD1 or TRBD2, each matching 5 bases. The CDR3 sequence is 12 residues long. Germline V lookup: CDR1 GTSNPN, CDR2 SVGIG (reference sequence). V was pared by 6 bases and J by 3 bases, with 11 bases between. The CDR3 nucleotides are TGTGCCTGCCGATGGGGGAAAGAGACCCAGTACTTC. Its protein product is CACRWGKETQYF.

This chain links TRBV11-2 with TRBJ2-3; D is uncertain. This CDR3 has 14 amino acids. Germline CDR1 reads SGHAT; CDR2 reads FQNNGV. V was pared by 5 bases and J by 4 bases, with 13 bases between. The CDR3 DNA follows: TGTGCCAGCAGCCGTTCCCCCCTTGCAGATACGCAGTATTTT. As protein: CASSRSPLADTQYF. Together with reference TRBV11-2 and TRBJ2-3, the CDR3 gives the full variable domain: EAGVAQSPRYKIIEKRQSVAFWCNPISGHATLYWYQQILGQGPKLLIQFQNNGVVDDSQLPKDRFSAERLKGVDSTLKIQPAKLEDSAVYLCASSRSPLADTQYFGPGTRLTVL.

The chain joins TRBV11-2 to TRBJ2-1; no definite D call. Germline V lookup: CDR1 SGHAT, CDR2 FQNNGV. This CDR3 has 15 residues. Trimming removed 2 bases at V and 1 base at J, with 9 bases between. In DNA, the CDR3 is TGTGCCAGCAGCTTACGCGGCCGTTCCTACAATGAGCAGTTCTTC. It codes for CASSLRGRSYNEQFF.

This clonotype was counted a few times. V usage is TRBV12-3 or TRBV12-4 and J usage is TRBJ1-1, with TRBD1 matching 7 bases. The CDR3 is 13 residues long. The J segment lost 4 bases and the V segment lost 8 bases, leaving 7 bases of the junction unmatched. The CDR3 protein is CASQTQGITEAFF. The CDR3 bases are TGTGCCAGCCAGACACAGGGGATCACTGAAGCTTTCTTT.

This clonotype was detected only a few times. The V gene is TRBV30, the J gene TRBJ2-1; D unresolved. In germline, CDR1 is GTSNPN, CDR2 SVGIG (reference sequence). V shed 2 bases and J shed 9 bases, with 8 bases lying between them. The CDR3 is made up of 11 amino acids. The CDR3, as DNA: TGTGCCTGGAGTACTTTTGCTGAGCAGTTCTTC. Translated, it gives CAWSTFAEQFF.

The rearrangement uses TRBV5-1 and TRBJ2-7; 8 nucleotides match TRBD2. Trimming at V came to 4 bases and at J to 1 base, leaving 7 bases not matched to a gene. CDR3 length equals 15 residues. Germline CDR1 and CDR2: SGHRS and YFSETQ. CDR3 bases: TGCGCCAGCAGCCAGGCCGGGACTAGGTCCTACGAGCAGTACTTC. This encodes CASSQAGTRSYEQYF.

The CDR3: CASSPPGIDTQYF. The CDR3 coding sequence is TGTGCCAGCAGTCCCCCGGGGATAGATACGCAGTATTTT. V gene TRBV2 combines with J gene TRBJ2-3, with D possibly matching TRBD2 (5 bases). Germline CDR1 is SNHLY and CDR2 is FYNNEI. Trimming took 5 bases from V and 5 from J, leaving 11 bases between them. CDR3 size: 13 residues.

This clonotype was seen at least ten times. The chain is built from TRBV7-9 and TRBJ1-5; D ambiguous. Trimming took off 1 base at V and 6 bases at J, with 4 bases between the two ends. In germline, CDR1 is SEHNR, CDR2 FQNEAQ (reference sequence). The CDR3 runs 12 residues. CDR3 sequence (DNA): TGTGCCAGCAGCTTAGGAGGTCAGCCCCAGCATTTT. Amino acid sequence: CASSLGGQPQHF.

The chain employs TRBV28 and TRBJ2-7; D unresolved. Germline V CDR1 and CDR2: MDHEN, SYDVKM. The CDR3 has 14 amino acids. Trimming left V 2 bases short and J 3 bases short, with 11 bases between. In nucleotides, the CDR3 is TGTGCCAGCAGTTTAAGCGCAACCCTCTACGAGCAGTACTTC. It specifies CASSLSATLYEQYF.

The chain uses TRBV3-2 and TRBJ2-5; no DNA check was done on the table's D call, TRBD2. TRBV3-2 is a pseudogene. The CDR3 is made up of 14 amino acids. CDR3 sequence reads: CASSPGLAGETQYF. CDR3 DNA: TGTGCCAGCAGCCCAGGACTAGCAGGGGAGACCCAGTACTTC.

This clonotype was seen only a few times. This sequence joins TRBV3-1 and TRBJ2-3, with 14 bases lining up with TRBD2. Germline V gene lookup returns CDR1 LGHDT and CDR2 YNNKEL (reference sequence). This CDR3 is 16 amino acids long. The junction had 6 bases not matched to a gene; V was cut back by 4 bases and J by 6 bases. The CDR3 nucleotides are TGTGCCAGCAGCCCCAGACTAGCGGGAGGGGGTGATACGCAGTATTTT. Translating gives CASSPRLAGGGDTQYF.

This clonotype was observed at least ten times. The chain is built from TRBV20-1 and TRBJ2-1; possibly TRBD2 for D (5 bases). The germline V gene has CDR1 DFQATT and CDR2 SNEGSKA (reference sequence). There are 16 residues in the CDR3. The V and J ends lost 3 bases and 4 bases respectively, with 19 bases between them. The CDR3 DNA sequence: TGCAGTGCTAGCTCCCGTTTGGCGGGTGCTTACAATGAGCAGTTCTTC. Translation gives CSASSRLAGAYNEQFF.

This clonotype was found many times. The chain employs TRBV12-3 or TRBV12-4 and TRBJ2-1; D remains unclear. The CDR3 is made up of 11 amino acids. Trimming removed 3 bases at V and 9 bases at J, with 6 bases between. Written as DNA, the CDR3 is TGTGCCAGCAGTTTCATGGGTGAGCAGTTCTTC. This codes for CASSFMGEQFF.

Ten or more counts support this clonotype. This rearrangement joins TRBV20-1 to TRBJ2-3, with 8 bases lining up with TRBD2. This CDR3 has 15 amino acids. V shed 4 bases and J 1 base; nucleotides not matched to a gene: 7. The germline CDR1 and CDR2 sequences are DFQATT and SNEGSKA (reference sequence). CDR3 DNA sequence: TGCAGTGCTACCCTTAACGGGAGGGGCACAGATACGCAGTATTTT. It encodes CSATLNGRGTDTQYF.

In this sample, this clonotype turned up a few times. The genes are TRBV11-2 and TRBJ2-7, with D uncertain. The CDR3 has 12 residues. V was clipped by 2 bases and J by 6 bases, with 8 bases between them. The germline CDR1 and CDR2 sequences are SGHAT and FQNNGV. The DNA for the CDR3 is TGTGCCAGCAGCTTACTAGGCGGCGAGCAGTACTTC. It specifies CASSLLGGEQYF. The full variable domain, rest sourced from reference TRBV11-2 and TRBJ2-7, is EAGVAQSPRYKIIEKRQSVAFWCNPISGHATLYWYQQILGQGPKLLIQFQNNGVVDDSQLPKDRFSAERLKGVDSTLKIQPAKLEDSAVYLCASSLLGGEQYFGPGTRLTVT.

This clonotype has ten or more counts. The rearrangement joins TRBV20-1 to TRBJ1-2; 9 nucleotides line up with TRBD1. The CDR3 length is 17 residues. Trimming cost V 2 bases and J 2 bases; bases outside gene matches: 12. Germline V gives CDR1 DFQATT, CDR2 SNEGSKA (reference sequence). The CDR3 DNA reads TGCAGTGCTAGACCGGCGGGACAGGGAAGAGGCAACTATGGCTACACCTTC. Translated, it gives CSARPAGQGRGNYGYTF.

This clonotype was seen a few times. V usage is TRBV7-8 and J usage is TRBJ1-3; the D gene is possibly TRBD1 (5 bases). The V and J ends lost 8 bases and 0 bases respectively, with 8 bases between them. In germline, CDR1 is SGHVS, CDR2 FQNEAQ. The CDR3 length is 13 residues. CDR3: CASGHLSGNTIYF. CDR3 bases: TGTGCCAGCGGACACCTCTCTGGAAACACCATATATTTT.

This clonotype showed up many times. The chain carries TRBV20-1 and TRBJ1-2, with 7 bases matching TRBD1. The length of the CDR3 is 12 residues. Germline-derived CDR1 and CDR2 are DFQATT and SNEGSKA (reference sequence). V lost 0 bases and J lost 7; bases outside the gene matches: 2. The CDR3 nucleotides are TGCAGTGCTAGAGACAGGGGGATTGGCTACACCTTC. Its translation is CSARDRGIGYTF.